The 7 T cell receptor beta chains given below trace back to one sample, sequenced in a study of cytomegalovirus exposure and HLA in healthy donors. Here immunoSEQ multiplex PCR was the method, and the copy in TCRdb shows in-frame clones only, minus some. Here the sample spans about 98,000 clones, roughly 85% being singletons. Sequenced: PBMCs. The receptors stem from a woman aged 25 to 39 in good health and CMV-seronegative.

This chain joins TRBV7-9 and TRBJ1-3, with a possible D match to TRBD1 (5 bases). Germline V gene lookup returns CDR1 SEHNR and CDR2 FQNEAQ (reference sequence). The germline V and J ends were trimmed by 2 bases and 1 base, with 6 bases remaining between them. The CDR3 is 14 residues long. CDR3 sequence: CASSLSGSGNTIYF. In DNA form, the CDR3 reads TGTGCCAGCAGCTTATCAGGGTCTGGAAACACCATATATTTT.

For the CDR3, the DNA is TGTGCCAGCAGCTTAGAGGCTCGGTTGGGACTAGCGGGAGAATATGAGCAGTACTTC. Amino acid sequence: CASSLEARLGLAGEYEQYF. The chain employs TRBV11-2 and TRBJ2-7; 14 bases line up with TRBD2. CDR1 is SGHAT, CDR2 FQNNGV, per germline. The CDR3 loop spans 19 amino acids. V shed 0 bases, J shed 7 bases, and the junction held 14 bases outside the gene matches.

The chain recombines TRBV6-1 with TRBJ2-3; the match to TRBD2 covers 12 bases. With 6 bases clipped from V and 9 bases from J, the junction kept 4 bases outside the gene matches. This CDR3 has 13 amino acids. The germline V gene has CDR1 MNHNS and CDR2 SASEGT. The CDR3 reads CASRTSGGDTQYF. CDR3 DNA: TGTGCCAGCAGGACTAGCGGGGGAGACACGCAGTATTTT.

The chain employs TRBV11-2 and TRBJ1-2; D might be TRBD1 (5 bases). Trimming left V 1 base short and J 0 bases short, with 12 bases between. The length of the CDR3 is 16 residues. Germline CDR1 is SGHAT and CDR2 is FQNNGV. CDR3 sequence (DNA): TGTGCCAGCAGCTTAGGGAGAACAGGAGCTAACTATGGCTACACCTTC. Protein sequence: CASSLGRTGANYGYTF. Full variable domain (rest looked up from reference TRBV11-2 and TRBJ1-2): EAGVAQSPRYKIIEKRQSVAFWCNPISGHATLYWYQQILGQGPKLLIQFQNNGVVDDSQLPKDRFSAERLKGVDSTLKIQPAKLEDSAVYLCASSLGRTGANYGYTFGSGTRLTVV.

The V gene is TRBV6-5, the J gene TRBJ2-3; 9 positions agree with TRBD2. The CDR3 runs 15 residues. With V trimmed by 8 bases and J by 2 bases, 8 bases remained unmatched. Germline V lookup: CDR1 MNHEY, CDR2 SVGAGI. In DNA form, the CDR3 reads TGTGCCAGCTCTATAGCGGGAGCGCACACAGATACGCAGTATTTT. Amino acid sequence: CASSIAGAHTDTQYF.

The V call is TRBV7-9, the J call TRBJ1-2, with D maybe TRBD1 (6 bases). Deletions cut 3 bases from V and 7 bases from J, with 15 bases between. CDR1 SEHNR and CDR2 FQNEAQ come from the germline V gene (reference sequence). The CDR3 is 14 amino acids. The CDR3 region is CASSFPMGARGYTF. As DNA, the CDR3 is TGTGCCAGCAGCTTTCCCATGGGGGCCCGTGGCTACACCTTC.

The CDR3 loop reads CAISESRGRVSNEQFF. CDR3 nucleotides: TGTGCCATCAGTGAGTCCAGGGGGCGCGTGAGCAATGAGCAGTTCTTC. This sequence joins TRBV10-3 and TRBJ2-1; 8 bases are shared with TRBD1. This CDR3 has 16 residues. Germline CDR1 and CDR2: ENHRY and SYGVKD. V lost 0 bases, J lost 6 bases, and 7 bases stayed unmatched.